This T cell receptor beta chain was profiled in a study of OX40 agonist ivuxolimab in advanced cancers. As for the study in general: Dose-escalation patients' cancers were hepatocellular carcinoma, melanoma, renal cell or head and neck cancer. Those enrolled were 80% to 85% male, with a mean age of roughly 62 years and ages from 23 to 79. General observations from the study: Clonal expansion was among the lowest in partial responders at 0.1-3.0 mg/kg, especially CD8+.

This clone was observed a few times. Antigen specificity is unknown. V was trimmed by 8 bases and J by 2 bases, leaving 19 bases between them. This CDR3 is built from 15 residues. Looked up from germline, CDR1 is MDHEN and CDR2 is SYDVKM. Clones were read by immunoSEQ multiplex PCR, and TCRdb kept only the in-frame ones, dropping some. The repertoire holds 55,000 to 65,000 clones, with over 75% as singletons. V and J are TRBV28 and TRBJ2-7; tentatively, D is TRBD1 or TRBD2 (5 bases each). This specimen was CD4+ or CD8+ T cells sorted from blood, taken in a trial of the OX40 agonist ivuxolimab. The TCR originated in an adult with an advanced solid tumor such as melanoma, head and neck, liver or kidney cancer. The CDR3 is CASGGGGIRTYEQYF. The CDR3 DNA reads as TGTGCCAGCGGTGGTGGGGGAATAAGGACCTACGAGCAGTACTTC. Combining the CDR3 with reference TRBV28 and TRBJ2-7 gives the whole variable domain DVKVTQSSRYLVKRTGEKVFLECVQDMDHENMFWYRQDPGLGLRLIYFSYDVKMKEKGDIPEGYSVSREKKERFSLILESASTNQTSMYLCASGGGGIRTYEQYFGPGTRLTVT.